This section outlines one TCR beta chain sequence together with its context. Its antigen is as yet unknown. The protocol was immunoSEQ multiplex PCR, while the TCRdb copy is restricted to in-frame clones and leaves out a portion. Of tens of thousands of clones listed, 89% are singletons. The data stem from a study of identifying expanded T cells in peripheral blood. Whole-study results and caveats: Differentially abundant clones: about 1.2 between replicates, about 15 at around 2 weeks, 19 to 20 at four. Variance in clone template counts between approximately 2-week samples significantly increased with total template count across all healthy donors.

V lost 1 base and J 2 bases, leaving 8 bases between the germline ends. Germline CDR1 reads SGHNT; CDR2 reads YYREEE (reference sequence). The CDR3 is made up of 14 amino acids. This rearrangement joins TRBV5-4 to TRBJ2-3; D is undetermined. The origin of this receptor is a person between 18 and 70 years old in good health. The sample taken for sequencing was blood. In nucleotides, the CDR3 is TGTGCCAGCAGCTTGTGGGGTTCCACAGATACGCAGTATTTT. The encoded protein is CASSLWGSTDTQYF.